This is a list of T cell receptor beta chains from one sample in a study of OX40 agonist ivuxolimab in advanced cancers. Using immunoSEQ multiplex PCR, the repertoire was profiled, and TCRdb retains in-frame clones only, with some absent. The data hold almost 80,000 clones, with under 90% observed a single time. Sequenced material: CD4+ or CD8+ T cells sorted from blood, taken in a trial of the OX40 agonist ivuxolimab. Receptors originate from an adult with an advanced solid tumor such as melanoma, head and neck, liver or kidney cancer. The CDR3 runs from the conserved cysteine through the conserved F or W. A D gene is named only where the DNA matches it firmly. Clone size is shown for a subset of rows, as once, few, many or a class of expanded clone.

>TRBV10-2|TRBJ2-5|few|NA
CASSPGRGRQETQYF
TGCGCCAGCAGTCCCGGCCGGGGTCGGCAGGAGACCCAGTACTTC
>TRBV5-6|TRBJ1-1|NA|NA
CASSFGQTNTEAFF
TGTGCCAGCAGCTTCGGCCAGACGAACACTGAAGCTTTCTTT
>TRBV14|TRBJ2-5|NA|NA
CASSRGTVSRTQYF
TGTGCCAGCAGCCGCGGGACGGTGAGCCGGACCCAGTACTTC
>TRBV12-5|TRBJ2-3|NA|NA
CASGLVSGVTDTQYF
TGTGCTAGTGGTTTGGTATCGGGGGTCACAGATACGCAGTATTTT
>TRBV30|TRBJ1-2|NA|NA
CAWSVGFRRANYGYTF
TGTGCCTGGAGTGTAGGGTTCCGGAGAGCTAACTATGGCTACACCTTC
>TRBV19|TRBJ1-5|NA|TRBD1
CASTWTGFNQPQHF
TGTGCCAGCACATGGACAGGATTTAATCAGCCCCAGCATTTT
>TRBV6-6|TRBJ1-5|NA|NA
CASSYSPGGRQPQHF
TGTGCCAGCAGTTACTCCCCGGGGGGCCGTCAGCCCCAGCATTTT
>TRBV6-1|TRBJ2-7|NA|NA
CASSTGRGYEQYF
TGTGCCAGCAGTACTGGAAGGGGCTACGAGCAGTACTTC
>TRBV5-4|TRBJ1-1|NA|NA
CASSLKKDGNTEAFF
TGTGCCAGCAGCTTGAAAAAGGATGGGAACACTGAAGCTTTCTTT
>TRBV10-3|TRBJ1-1|NA|NA
CAIRGADLNTEAFF
TGTGCCATCAGGGGTGCGGATTTGAACACTGAAGCTTTCTTT
>TRBV5-1|TRBJ2-5|NA|NA
CASSLMLASAQETQYF
TGCGCCAGCAGCTTAATGCTAGCGTCAGCCCAAGAGACCCAGTACTTC
>TRBV4-3|TRBJ1-1|NA|TRBD1
CASSLQDRATEAFF
TGCGCCAGCAGCCTCCAGGACAGGGCCACTGAAGCTTTCTTT
>TRBV5-1|TRBJ2-1|NA|TRBD2
CASSRTSGGLASGEQFF
TGCGCCAGCAGCCGGACTAGCGGGGGCCTCGCATCTGGTGAGCAGTTCTTC
>TRBV28|TRBJ1-2|NA|TRBD1
CASRSRDRGRSGYTF
TGTGCCAGCAGGAGTCGGGACAGGGGGCGAAGTGGCTACACCTTC
>TRBV5-1|TRBJ2-1|NA|NA
CASSHGNLRQDEQFF
TGCGCCAGCAGCCATGGGAATCTAAGACAGGATGAGCAGTTCTTC
>TRBV2|TRBJ1-1|NA|NA
CASSEEAGARAFF
TGTGCCAGCAGTGAAGAGGCAGGGGCTCGGGCTTTCTTT
>TRBV20-1|TRBJ2-1|NA|TRBD2
CSAGREHEQFF
TGCAGTGCGGGGCGGGAGCATGAGCAGTTCTTC
>TRBV19|TRBJ1-2|NA|NA
CASSIVERTRGYTF
TGTGCCAGTAGTATAGTCGAGAGAACGAGGGGCTACACCTTC
>TRBV10-3|TRBJ1-2|few|TRBD1
CAIRKATGNYTF
TGTGCCATTCGGAAAGCGACAGGGAACTACACCTTC
>TRBV28|TRBJ2-1|NA|NA
CASSFLGIYNEQFF
TGTGCCAGCAGTTTCCTAGGAATCTACAATGAGCAGTTCTTC
>TRBV28|TRBJ1-5|NA|TRBD1
CASRWGTGFSNQPQHF
TGTGCCAGCAGGTGGGGGACAGGGTTTAGCAATCAGCCCCAGCATTTT
>TRBV18|TRBJ2-1|NA|TRBD1
CASSSTGGGQFF
TGTGCCAGCTCATCGACAGGGGGAGGGCAGTTCTTC
>TRBV2|TRBJ1-2|NA|NA
CASSETHLGYTF
TGTGCCAGCAGTGAAACACATTTAGGCTACACCTTC
>TRBV28|TRBJ1-2|NA|NA
CASSRPSGGGADGYTF
TGTGCCAGCAGTCGCCCCTCGGGGGGGGGCGCCGATGGCTACACCTTC
>TRBV18|TRBJ1-1|NA|NA
CASSHRDAGTEAFF
TGTGCCAGCTCACATCGGGACGCAGGGACTGAAGCTTTCTTT
>TRBV7-2|TRBJ2-1|NA|NA
CASSPRPQGGNSYNEQFF
TGTGCCAGCAGCCCACGCCCTCAAGGGGGGAACTCCTACAATGAGCAGTTCTTC
>TRBV6-1|TRBJ1-1|NA|NA
CAILLNTEAFF
TGTGCCATCCTCCTGAACACTGAAGCTTTCTTT
>TRBV18|TRBJ2-7|NA|NA
CASSPRKGNSYEQYF
TGTGCCAGCTCCCCCAGGAAGGGCAACTCCTACGAGCAGTACTTC
>TRBV5-1|TRBJ2-2|NA|NA
CASSLSGNTGELFF
TGCGCCAGCAGCTTGTCAGGGAACACCGGGGAGCTGTTTTTT
>TRBV28|TRBJ1-2|NA|NA
CASTLDWTVYGYTF
TGTGCCAGCACCCTCGATTGGACAGTCTATGGCTACACCTTC
>TRBV7-2|TRBJ2-5|NA|NA
CASSLGQRRETQYF
TGTGCCAGCAGCTTAGGGCAGAGGCGGGAGACCCAGTACTTC
>TRBV7-3|TRBJ2-2|once|TRBD2
CASRDLSSGRAGELFF
TGTGCCAGCAGGGACCTATCTAGCGGGAGGGCCGGGGAGCTGTTTTTT
>TRBV7-2|TRBJ1-3|NA|NA
CASSPNTSGNTIYF
TGTGCCAGCAGCCCCAATACCTCTGGAAACACCATATATTTT
>TRBV18|TRBJ1-1|few|TRBD1
CASSPETGGAWGREAFF
TGTGCCAGCTCACCTGAGACAGGGGGCGCCTGGGGCCGCGAAGCTTTCTTT
>TRBV5-4|TRBJ1-3|NA|NA
CASSVASSGNTIYF
TGTGCCAGCAGCGTGGCAAGCTCTGGAAACACCATATATTTT
>TRBV5-5|TRBJ2-7|NA|TRBD1
CASSLAGTGGPPGEQYF
TGTGCCAGCAGCTTGGCCGGGACAGGGGGCCCTCCTGGCGAGCAGTACTTC
>TRBV18|TRBJ1-5|NA|NA
CASSPIPTVNQPQHF
TGTGCCAGCTCACCGATTCCCACGGTCAATCAGCCCCAGCATTTT
>TRBV29-1|TRBJ2-5|NA|NA
CSVDPGVTQYF
TGCAGCGTTGATCCAGGGGTGACCCAGTACTTC
>TRBV5-1|TRBJ2-2|NA|NA
CASSIGQKNTGELFF
TGCGCCAGCAGCATCGGACAGAAGAACACCGGGGAGCTGTTTTTT
>TRBV18|TRBJ2-5|once|NA
CASSPIPVQETQYF
TGTGCCAGCTCACCAATCCCAGTTCAAGAGACCCAGTACTTC
>TRBV5-1|TRBJ2-3|NA|NA
CASSLTTDTQYF
TGCGCCAGCAGCTTAACCACAGATACGCAGTATTTT
>TRBV7-6|TRBJ1-5|NA|NA
CASSLRDQPQHF
TGTGCCAGCAGCTTGAGGGACCAGCCCCAGCATTTT
>TRBV18|TRBJ2-1|NA|NA
CASSSVPSLSSYNEQFF
TGTGCCAGCTCGTCGGTACCGTCGCTTAGCTCATACAATGAGCAGTTCTTC
>TRBV5-1|TRBJ1-5|NA|NA
CASSPAVGSNQPQHF
TGCGCCAGCAGCCCGGCGGTAGGGAGCAATCAGCCCCAGCATTTT
>TRBV7-2|TRBJ2-3|once|NA
CASTQGGADTQYF
TGTGCCAGTACCCAGGGTGGAGCAGATACGCAGTATTTT
>TRBV7-2|TRBJ2-3|NA|TRBD2
CASSLGVLAGRTDTQYF
TGTGCCAGCAGCTTAGGGGTACTAGCGGGACGCACAGATACGCAGTATTTT
>TRBV19|TRBJ2-2|NA|NA
CASSRVGKWLKVFF
TGTGCCAGTAGTAGGGTCGGAAAGTGGCTAAAGGTGTTTTTT
>TRBV5-1|TRBJ2-2|NA|NA
CASDIGGNTGELFF
TGCGCCAGCGACATCGGAGGGAACACCGGGGAGCTGTTTTTT